A selection of T cell receptor beta chains follows, all from one sample in a study of T cell repertoires in cytomegalovirus infection. These receptors' targets are unknown. TCRdb independently ran MiXCR on the reads; one entry per CDR3 protein. Among around 23,000 distinct CDR3 sequences listed, under 25% were seen once. Source: CD8+ T cells from cultured PBMCs, taken from culture after CMV antigen stimulation. The source is a human donor in good health (CMV status not recorded). Some clones in this sample may be carry-over from other donors' samples. Both conserved end residues are part of each CDR3. The order of the fields is V gene, J gene, CDR3 length, CDR3 protein.

V: TRBV13
J: TRBJ1-1
length: 13
CDR3: CASSQARVTEAFF

V: TRBV6-1
J: TRBJ2-1
length: 15
CDR3: CASRKDRGSYNEQFF

V: TRBV6-4
J: TRBJ2-2
length: 13
CDR3: CASSDLDTGELFF

V: TRBV19
J: TRBJ1-1
length: 11
CDR3: CASPPPAEAFF

V: TRBV12-3/TRBV12-4
J: TRBJ2-2
length: 14
CDR3: CASSSGTDTGELFF

V: TRBV9
J: TRBJ2-3
length: 16
CDR3: CASSVGGASGSDTQYF

V: TRBV20-1
J: TRBJ2-2
length: 20
CDR3: CSARDPRTSGGASNTGELFF

V: TRBV12-5
J: TRBJ2-2
length: 17
CDR3: CASGFTIQGGSPGELFF

V: TRBV6-5
J: TRBJ2-7
length: 15
CDR3: CASSYSSQDSYEQYF

V: TRBV2
J: TRBJ1-6
length: 16
CDR3: CASSEATGDPNSPLHF